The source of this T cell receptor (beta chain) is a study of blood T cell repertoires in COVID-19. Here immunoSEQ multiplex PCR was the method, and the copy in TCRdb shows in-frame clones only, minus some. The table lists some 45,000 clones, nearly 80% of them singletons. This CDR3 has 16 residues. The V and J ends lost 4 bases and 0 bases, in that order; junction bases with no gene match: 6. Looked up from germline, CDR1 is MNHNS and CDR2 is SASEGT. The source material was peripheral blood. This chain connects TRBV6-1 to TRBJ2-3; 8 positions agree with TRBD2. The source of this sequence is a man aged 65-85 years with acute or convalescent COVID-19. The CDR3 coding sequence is TGTGCCAGCAGTGTACTAGCGGATGCTAGCACAGATACGCAGTATTTT. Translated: CASSVLADASTDTQYF.